The source of this TCR beta chain is a study of T cells in Graves' hyperthyroidism and ophthalmopathy. At least ten counts were recorded for this clonotype. The antigen remains unidentified. Study-level points and caveats: Most expanded thyroid clonotypes above 0.001 also appeared in blood.

RNA transcripts yielded amplified TCR beta CDR3 regions. First-round RT-PCR targeting the TCR CDR3 was performed with the HTBI primer set. TCRdb itself ran the multiplex PCR reads through MiXCR, one entry per CDR3 protein. This table has 300,000 to 450,000 distinct CDR3 sequences, about 15% appearing once. Patients with uncontrolled infections, other autoimmune diseases, pregnancy or lactation were excluded. Clinicians diagnosed patients from clinical symptoms, serum thyroxine and TRAb, thyroid ultrasound and orbital computed tomography. Source material for PBMCs was over 7.5 ml fresh peripheral blood. Trimming took 6 bases from V and 3 from J, leaving 32 bases between them. The CDR3 has 21 amino acids. CDR1 and CDR2 (germline): MNHNS, SASEGT.

Sample: blood. The clonotype was recovered from a young woman with Graves' ophthalmopathy. The chain links TRBV6-1 to TRBJ1-4; tentatively, D is TRBD1 (6 bases). CDR3 bases: TGTGCCAGCAGCCACAGGGCCCCCCTTCCTCGCAGACTTGGGGCTAATGAAAAACTGTTTTTT. Amino acid sequence: CASSHRAPLPRRLGANEKLFF.